These 20 T cell receptor beta chains were sequenced from one sample in a study of control samples from healthy donors and cancer patients. The method was immunoSEQ multiplex PCR; TCRdb's version includes in-frame clones alone and lacks a portion of them. Of about 57,000 clones in the sample, 94% were seen once. The source material was blood. These receptor sequences come from a man aged 30 to 39 in good health.

V and J are TRBV6-5 and TRBJ1-1; D is possibly TRBD1 (6 bases). With 4 bases removed from V and 0 bases from J, the gap between germline ends came to 15 bases. The length of the CDR3 is 16 residues. CDR1 is MNHEY and CDR2 is SVGAGI in the germline V gene. The DNA for the CDR3 is TGTGCCAGCAGTTCCTCCCGACAGGTTTTGAACACTGAAGCTTTCTTT. Translating it yields CASSSSRQVLNTEAFF.

The chain combines TRBV9 with TRBJ2-2; D not certain. Trimming pared 0 bases from V and 0 bases from J, leaving 9 bases between. CDR1 is SGDLS, CDR2 YYNGEE, per germline. The CDR3 runs to 16 residues. CDR3: CASSVALGTNTGELFF. The CDR3 DNA is TGTGCCAGCAGCGTAGCTCTGGGAACGAACACCGGGGAGCTGTTTTTT.

The genes are TRBV7-9 and TRBJ1-1; unclear D gene. CDR3 length equals 13 residues. Looked up from germline, CDR1 is SEHNR and CDR2 is FQNEAQ (reference sequence). Trimming took 0 bases from V and 7 from J, leaving 9 bases between them. The CDR3 sequence: CASSLAGKIEAFF. CDR3 nucleotide sequence: TGTGCCAGCAGCTTAGCAGGGAAAATTGAAGCTTTCTTT.

The rearrangement links TRBV19 to TRBJ2-1; 11 nucleotides align to TRBD2. The CDR3 consists of 13 residues. Germline V gene sequence: CDR1 LNHDA, CDR2 SQIVND (reference sequence). V shed 6 bases, J shed 5 bases, and the junction held 0 bases outside the gene matches. The CDR3 DNA follows: TGTGCCAGTAGGACTAGCGGGAACAATGAGCAGTTCTTC. Translation gives CASRTSGNNEQFF.

J is TRBJ1-2 and V is TRBV10-2, with TRBD1 identical over 7 bases. Looked up from germline, CDR1 is WSHSY and CDR2 is SAAADI. The CDR3 totals 13 residues. The V and J ends lost 6 bases and 7 bases, in that order; junction bases with no gene match: 8. This chain's CDR3 is CASSPDRTGGYTF. CDR3 in DNA: TGCGCCAGCAGCCCGGACAGGACCGGTGGCTACACCTTC.

This chain joins TRBV27 and TRBJ2-1; 14 bases match TRBD2. Germline V gene data show CDR1 as MNHEY and CDR2 as SMNVEV (reference sequence). Germline trimming cut 4 bases from V and 7 bases from J; bases unmatched to any gene: 6. The CDR3 spans 16 residues. The CDR3 DNA sequence: TGTGCCAGCAGTTCCGGACTAGCGGGGGGTGAGAATGAGCAGTTCTTC. Translation: CASSSGLAGGENEQFF.

A single count supports this clone. The chain carries TRBV6-5 and TRBJ2-3; D remains unclear. Germline lookup yields CDR1 MNHEY and CDR2 SVGAGI. This CDR3 contains 13 residues. Trimming took 2 bases from V and 2 from J, leaving 5 bases between them. The CDR3 DNA follows: TGTGCCAGCAGTTACGACTCCACAGATACGCAGTATTTT. This sequence encodes CASSYDSTDTQYF.

The chain recombines TRBV30 with TRBJ2-7; D might be TRBD2 (6 bases). The germline V gene has CDR1 GTSNPN and CDR2 SVGIG (reference sequence). The CDR3 has 13 amino acids. V lost 5 bases and J lost 0, with 11 bases in between. The DNA of the CDR3 is TGTGCCTGGGATCTTAGCGGCTCCTACGAGCAGTACTTC. As protein: CAWDLSGSYEQYF.

This chain joins TRBV30 and TRBJ2-2; D is undetermined. Germline V gene lookup returns CDR1 GTSNPN and CDR2 SVGIG (reference sequence). V lost 0 bases and J 6 bases, leaving 2 bases between the germline ends. The CDR3 runs 11 residues. The CDR3 is CAWSVAGELFF. The CDR3, as DNA: TGTGCCTGGAGTGTCGCCGGGGAGCTGTTTTTT.

The chain is built from TRBV5-1 and TRBJ2-1, with 7 bases matching TRBD2. V trimming: 0 bases; J trimming: 10 bases; junction bases outside the gene matches: 1. The CDR3 has 12 amino acids. Germline CDR1 reads SGHRS; CDR2 reads YFSETQ. The CDR3 DNA sequence: TGCGCCAGCAGCTTGGCGGGACTAGAGCAGTTCTTC. Translated, it gives CASSLAGLEQFF.

The count of this clone is one. The J gene is TRBJ2-1, the V gene TRBV6-5; 11 nucleotides align to TRBD2. After removal of 0 bases from V and 5 bases from J, the junction contained 3 bases not matched to a gene. The CDR3 length is 16 residues. The V gene's germline CDR1 is MNHEY and CDR2 SVGAGI. The DNA for the CDR3 is TGTGCCAGCAGTTACTCCTTAGCGGGAGGGGACAATGAGCAGTTCTTC. The encoded protein is CASSYSLAGGDNEQFF.

This clone was counted between two and nine times. The J gene is TRBJ2-7, the V gene TRBV3-1 (or the pseudogene TRBV3-2), with TRBD2 identical over 7 bases. This CDR3 contains 15 residues. Germline V lookup: CDR1 LGHDT, CDR2 YNNKEL (reference sequence). V lost 5 bases and J lost 3; bases outside the gene matches: 10. CDR3 in DNA: TGTGCCAGCAGCGGGCCCGGGACTAACATCTACGAGCAGTACTTC. It yields the protein CASSGPGTNIYEQYF.

This clone was picked up one time. The CDR3 DNA sequence: TGTGCCAGCAGCTCTGTAGTTGGGAATGAGCAGTTCTTC. Its translation: CASSSVVGNEQFF. The chain is built from TRBV7-3 and TRBJ2-1; D not resolved. With 4 bases removed from V and 7 bases from J, the gap between germline ends came to 11 bases. This CDR3 has 13 residues. CDR1 is SGHTA and CDR2 is FQGTGA in the germline V gene. Drawing the rest from reference TRBV7-3 and TRBJ2-1, the complete variable domain is GAGVSQTPSNKVTEKGKYVELRCDPISGHTALYWYRQSLGQGPEFLIYFQGTGAADDSGLPNDRFFAVRPEGSVSTLKIQRTERGDSAVYLCASSSVVGNEQFFGPGTRLTVL.

The rearrangement links TRBV3-1 (or the pseudogene TRBV3-2) to TRBJ2-7, with 8 bases lining up with TRBD2. This CDR3 is built from 15 residues. Unmatched junction bases numbered 5, after V lost 0 bases and J lost 4 bases. Germline V gene data show CDR1 as LGHDT and CDR2 as YNNKEL (reference sequence). CDR3 coding DNA: TGTGCCAGCAGCCAAGAAACGGGAGGGCCTTACGAGCAGTACTTC. This translates into CASSQETGGPYEQYF.

J is TRBJ1-4 and V is TRBV27; 7 nucleotides line up with TRBD1. V dropped 6 bases and J dropped 7; count of bases not matched to a gene: 20. CDR1 and CDR2 from the germline V gene are MNHEY and SMNVEV (reference sequence). This CDR3 is built from 18 residues. As DNA, the CDR3 is TGTGCCAGCAGGTCGCAGGGGGGTTTAATCGGTAGGGGTGAAAAACTGTTTTTT. Translating it yields CASRSQGGLIGRGEKLFF.

V is TRBV7-3 and J is TRBJ1-2, with 7 bases identical to TRBD1. The germline CDR1 and CDR2 sequences are SGHTA and FQGTGA. The CDR3 is 13 residues long. J gave up 10 bases and V 4 bases, and 9 bases lay outside the gene matches. The CDR3 coding sequence is TGTGCCAGCAGCTCGGGACAGCTAAGAGACTACACCTTC. Translated, it gives CASSSGQLRDYTF.

V usage is TRBV2 and J usage is TRBJ1-2, with D uncertain. Trimming stripped 10 bases from V and 5 bases from J, with 14 bases between. The CDR3 runs to 12 residues. Germline V gene lookup returns CDR1 SNHLY and CDR2 FYNNEI. CDR3 loop: CAIRTTGYGYTF. The CDR3 DNA follows: TGTGCCATAAGGACCACTGGGTATGGCTACACCTTC.

V is TRBV25-1 and J is TRBJ1-2, with D perhaps matching TRBD1 (5 bases). Germline CDR1 and CDR2: MGHDK and SYGVNS. This CDR3 is 13 amino acids long. Trimming removed 2 bases from V and 4 bases from J, with 8 bases in between. CDR3 bases: TGTGCCAGCAGTGAAAGTGGGGGCTATGGCTACACCTTC. The encoded protein is CASSESGGYGYTF.

This clone came up once. The chain carries TRBV7-3 and TRBJ2-1; D is possibly TRBD1 (6 bases). This CDR3 has 13 residues. Per germline, CDR1 SGHTA and CDR2 FQGTGA. V was shortened by 6 bases and J by 8 bases, with 14 bases between the two germline ends. Here the CDR3 reads CASRQQGSDEQFF. The CDR3 bases are TGTGCCAGCAGGCAGCAGGGGTCGGATGAGCAGTTCTTC.

This clone was seen a handful of times. This rearrangement joins TRBV5-5 to TRBJ1-1; 8 bases fit TRBD1. Germline loops: CDR1 SGHKS, CDR2 YYEKEE (reference sequence). The V gene end was trimmed by 2 bases and the J gene end by 7 bases; junction bases not matched to a gene: 7. The CDR3 covers 14 residues. The CDR3 loop is CASSFEGQGIEAFF. CDR3 nucleotides: TGTGCCAGCAGCTTCGAAGGACAGGGTATTGAAGCTTTCTTT. The whole variable domain, remainder taken from reference TRBV5-5 and TRBJ1-1, is DAGVTQSPTHLIKTRGQQVTLRCSPISGHKSVSWYQQVLGQGPQFIFQYYEKEERGRGNFPDRFSARQFPNYSSELNVNALLLGDSALYLCASSFEGQGIEAFFGQGTRLTVV.